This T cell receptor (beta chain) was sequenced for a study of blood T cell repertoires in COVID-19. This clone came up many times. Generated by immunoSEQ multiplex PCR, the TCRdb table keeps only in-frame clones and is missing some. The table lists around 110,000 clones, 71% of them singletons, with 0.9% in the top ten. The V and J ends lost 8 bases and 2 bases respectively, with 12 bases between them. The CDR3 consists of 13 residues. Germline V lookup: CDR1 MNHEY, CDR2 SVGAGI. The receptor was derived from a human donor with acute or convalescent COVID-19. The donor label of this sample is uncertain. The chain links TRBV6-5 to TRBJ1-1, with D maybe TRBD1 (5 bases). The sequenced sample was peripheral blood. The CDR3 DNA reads TGTGCCAGCCGGGGGGGTCTCAACACTGAAGCTTTCTTT. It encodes CASRGGLNTEAFF.